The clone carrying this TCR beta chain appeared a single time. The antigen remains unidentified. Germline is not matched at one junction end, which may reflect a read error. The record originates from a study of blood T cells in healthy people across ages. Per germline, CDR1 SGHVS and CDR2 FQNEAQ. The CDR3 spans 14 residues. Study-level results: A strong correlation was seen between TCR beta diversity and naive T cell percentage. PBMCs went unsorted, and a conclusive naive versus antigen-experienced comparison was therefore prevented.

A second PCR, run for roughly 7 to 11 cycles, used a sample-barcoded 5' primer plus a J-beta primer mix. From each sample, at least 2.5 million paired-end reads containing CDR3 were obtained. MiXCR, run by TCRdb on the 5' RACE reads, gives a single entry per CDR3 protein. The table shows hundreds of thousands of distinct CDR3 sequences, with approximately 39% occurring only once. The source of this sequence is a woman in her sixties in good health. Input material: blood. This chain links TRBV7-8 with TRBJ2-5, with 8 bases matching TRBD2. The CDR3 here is CAGSLLAEQETQYF. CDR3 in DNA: TGTGCCGGCAGCCTACTAGCGGAACAAGAGACCCAGTACTTC. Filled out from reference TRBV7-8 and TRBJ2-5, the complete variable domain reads GAGVSQSPRYKVAKRGQDVALRCDPISGHVSLFWYQQALGQGPEFLTYFQNEAQLDKSGLPSDRFFAERPEGSVSTLKIQRTQQEDSAVYLCAGSLLAEQETQYFGPGTRLLVL.